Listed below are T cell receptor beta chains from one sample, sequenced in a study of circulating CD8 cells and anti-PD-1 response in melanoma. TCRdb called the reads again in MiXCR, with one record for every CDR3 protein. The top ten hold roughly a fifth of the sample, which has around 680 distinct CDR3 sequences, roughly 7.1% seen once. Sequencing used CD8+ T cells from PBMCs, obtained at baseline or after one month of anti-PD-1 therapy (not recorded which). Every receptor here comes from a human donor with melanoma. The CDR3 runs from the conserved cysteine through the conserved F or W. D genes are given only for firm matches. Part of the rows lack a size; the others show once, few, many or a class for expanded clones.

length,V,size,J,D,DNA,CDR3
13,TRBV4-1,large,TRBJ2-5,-,TGCGCCAGCAGCCGCCTCCCCCAAGAGACCCAGTACTTC,CASSRLPQETQYF
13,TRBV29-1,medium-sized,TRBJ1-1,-,TGCAGCGTTCACAGGGAAGTGAACACTGAAGCTCTCTTT,CSVHREVNTEALF
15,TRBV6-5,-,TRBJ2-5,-,TGTGCCAGCAGTTCAGCGGCGGGGGCTCAAGAGACCCAGTACTTC,CASSSAAGAQETQYF
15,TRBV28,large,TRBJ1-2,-,TGTGCCAGCGGGAGGTGGGGGGAGCAGAGCTATGGCTACACCTTC,CASGRWGEQSYGYTF
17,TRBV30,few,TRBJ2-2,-,TGTGCCTGGAGTTCACTACCAGGCTCCGAGGGGTCCGGGGAGCTGCTTTTT,CAWSSLPGSEGSGELLF
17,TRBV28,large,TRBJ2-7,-,TGTGCCAGCACCGGGAGAAACGACGGGTCGAGCTCCTACGAGCAGTACTTC,CASTGRNDGSSSYEQYF
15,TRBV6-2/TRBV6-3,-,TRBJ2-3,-,TGTGCCAGCACCAGCGGGCTCCAAGACGCAGATACGCAGTATTTT,CASTSGLQDADTQYF
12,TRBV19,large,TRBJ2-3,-,TGTGCCAGTGTGGACGGCACAGATACGCAGTATTTT,CASVDGTDTQYF
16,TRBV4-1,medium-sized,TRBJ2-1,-,TGCGCCAGCAGCCAAGCTGCGGGCACCGGCAACAATGAGCAGTTCTTC,CASSQAAGTGNNEQFF
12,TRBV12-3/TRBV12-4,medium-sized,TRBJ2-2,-,TGTGCCAGCAGGCAAACCATTGGGGAGCTGTTTTTT,CASRQTIGELFF
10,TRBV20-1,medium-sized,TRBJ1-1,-,TGCAGTGCTACGAACACTGAAGCTTTCTTT,CSATNTEAFF
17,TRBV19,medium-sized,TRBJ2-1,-,TGTGCCAGTAGTACCCTCCCACAGGGCCATACCTACAATGAGCAGTTCTTC,CASSTLPQGHTYNEQFF
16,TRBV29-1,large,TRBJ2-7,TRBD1,TGCAGCGTTGAAGAGGGCCGAGGGACAGTTACCTACGAGCAGTACTTC,CSVEEGRGTVTYEQYF
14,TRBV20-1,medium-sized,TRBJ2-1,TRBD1,TGCAGTGCTAGAATCGGACAGGACTACAATGAGCAGTTCTTC,CSARIGQDYNEQFF
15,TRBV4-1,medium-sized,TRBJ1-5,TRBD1,TGCGCCAGCAGCCCCACAGGGGTTTCCAATCAGCCCCAGCATTTT,CASSPTGVSNQPQHF
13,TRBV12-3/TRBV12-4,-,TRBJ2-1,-,TGTGCCAGCAGTTTGGTAACAGGCAATGAGCAGTTCTTC,CASSLVTGNEQFF
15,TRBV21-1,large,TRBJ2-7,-,TGTGCCAGCAGCAAAGGAAGGTGGGGTCACCTCGAGCAGTACTTC,CASSKGRWGHLEQYF
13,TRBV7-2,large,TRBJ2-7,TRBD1,TGTGCCAGCAGCAAGGGACAGTTCGACGAGCAGTACTTC,CASSKGQFDEQYF
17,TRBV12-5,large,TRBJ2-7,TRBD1,TGTGCTAGTGGTTTGGACCGGGACAGGGGGTATTGGTACGAGCAGTACTTC,CASGLDRDRGYWYEQYF
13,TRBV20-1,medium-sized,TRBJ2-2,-,TGCAGTGCTAAGGACAGGAACACCGGGGAGCTGTTTTTT,CSAKDRNTGELFF
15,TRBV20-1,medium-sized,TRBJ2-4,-,TGCAGTGCTAGCAGGGCGGGGTCAACCAAAAACATTCAGTACTTC,CSASRAGSTKNIQYF
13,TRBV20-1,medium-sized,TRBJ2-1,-,TGCAGCGCCGGGTTCGGGACCTACAATGAGCAGTTCTTC,CSAGFGTYNEQFF
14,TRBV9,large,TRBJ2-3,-,TGTGCCAGCAGCGTAGAAGGGATTCCAGATACGCAGTATTTT,CASSVEGIPDTQYF
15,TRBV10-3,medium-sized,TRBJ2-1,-,TGTGCCATCAGTGAGTCTATGGCAGCCTACAATGAGCAGTTCTTC,CAISESMAAYNEQFF
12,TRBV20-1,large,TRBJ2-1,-,TGCAGTGCTAGAAGTCTAGGACATGAGCAGTTCTTC,CSARSLGHEQFF
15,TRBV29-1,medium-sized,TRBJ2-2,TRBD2,TGCAGCGTTGACCTGCGGGGGTCGAACACCGGGGAGCTGTTTTTT,CSVDLRGSNTGELFF
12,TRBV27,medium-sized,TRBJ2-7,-,TGTGCCAGCCGGGACAACTCCTACGAGCAGTACTTC,CASRDNSYEQYF
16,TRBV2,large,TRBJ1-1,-,TGTGCCAGCAGTGATAGTACCCAGGGATGGGACACTGAAGCTTTCTTT,CASSDSTQGWDTEAFF
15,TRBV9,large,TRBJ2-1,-,TGTGCCAGCAGCGTCAGTGTAGGATCCTACAATGAGCAGTTCTTC,CASSVSVGSYNEQFF
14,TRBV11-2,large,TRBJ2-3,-,TGTGCCAGCAGCTTAACAGGGCACACAGATACGCAGTATTTT,CASSLTGHTDTQYF
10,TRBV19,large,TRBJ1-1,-,TGTGCCACCGGATCGTTAGGAGCTTTCTTT,CATGSLGAFF
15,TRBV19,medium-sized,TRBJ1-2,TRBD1,TGTGCCAGTACGGGCCGGGACAGGGTAAACTATGGCTACACCTTC,CASTGRDRVNYGYTF
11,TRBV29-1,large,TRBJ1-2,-,TGCAGCGTTGACCGGGCCTATGGCTACACCTTC,CSVDRAYGYTF
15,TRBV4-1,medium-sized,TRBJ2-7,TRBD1,TGCGCCAGCAGCCAAGGACAGGGGAAGGCCTACGAGCAGTACTTC,CASSQGQGKAYEQYF
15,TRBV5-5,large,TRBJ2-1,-,TGTGCCAGCAGCTTGGGTTGGAGCTCCTACAATGAGCAGTTCTTC,CASSLGWSSYNEQFF
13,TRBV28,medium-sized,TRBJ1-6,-,TGTGCCAGCAGCCTTACTTCTAATTCACCCCTCCACTTT,CASSLTSNSPLHF
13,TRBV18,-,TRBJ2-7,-,TGTGCCAGCACACGAGCGGACTCCTACGAGCAGTACTTC,CASTRADSYEQYF
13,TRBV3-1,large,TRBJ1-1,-,TGTGCCAGCAGCCGTCTACAGGACACTGAAGCTTTCTTT,CASSRLQDTEAFF
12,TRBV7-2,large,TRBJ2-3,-,TGTGCCAGCAGCTTAGGTGGGAATACGCAGTATTTT,CASSLGGNTQYF
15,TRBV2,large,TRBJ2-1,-,TGTGCCAGCAGTGAGGAGATTCTCTCCTACAATGAGCAGTTCTTC,CASSEEILSYNEQFF
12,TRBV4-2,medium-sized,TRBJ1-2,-,TGTGCCAGCAGCCAGGGCCTCTATGGCTACACCTTC,CASSQGLYGYTF
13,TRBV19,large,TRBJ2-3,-,TGTGCCAGTAGTATAACAGGGAAAGATACGCAGTATTTT,CASSITGKDTQYF
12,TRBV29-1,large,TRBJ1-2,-,TGCAGCGTAGAGGACGGAAACTATGGCTACACCTTC,CSVEDGNYGYTF
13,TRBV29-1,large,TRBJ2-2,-,TGCAGCGTCGAACGGGGAAAGTCCGGGGAGCTGTTTTTT,CSVERGKSGELFF
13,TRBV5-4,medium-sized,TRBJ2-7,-,TGTGCCGGCAGCTTTAAAGGGATCTACGAGCAGTACTTC,CAGSFKGIYEQYF
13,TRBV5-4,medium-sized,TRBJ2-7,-,TGTGCCAGCAGCTTTAAAGGGATCTACGAGCAGTACTTC,CASSFKGIYEQYF
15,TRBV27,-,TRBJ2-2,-,TGTGCCAGCGGATACGGGGGGCTCGACACCGGGGAGCTGTTTTTT,CASGYGGLDTGELFF
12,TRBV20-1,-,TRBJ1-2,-,TGCAGTGCCGAGACAACTAACTATGGCTACACCTTC,CSAETTNYGYTF
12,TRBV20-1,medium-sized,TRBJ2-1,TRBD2,TGCAGTGCCAGGGACTATGGCGATGAGCAGTTCTTC,CSARDYGDEQFF
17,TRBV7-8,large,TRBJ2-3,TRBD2,TGTGCCAGCAGCCGGTTAGCGGGGGGCTCTAGCACAGATACGCAGTATTTT,CASSRLAGGSSTDTQYF
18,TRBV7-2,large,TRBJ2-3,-,TGTGCCAGCAGCTTAGCCCCCACAGTGGTGGGGGCCGGAGATACGCAGTATTTT,CASSLAPTVVGAGDTQYF
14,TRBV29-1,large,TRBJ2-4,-,TGCAGCGTTGAAGCCGGGGAGGCCGCGGACATTCAGTACTTC,CSVEAGEAADIQYF
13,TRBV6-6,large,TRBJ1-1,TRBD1,TGTGCCAGCAGGCTACAGGGGCGGGCTGAAGCTTTCTTT,CASRLQGRAEAFF
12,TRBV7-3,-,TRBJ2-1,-,TGTGCCAGCAGCTCTGACGGAAATGAGCAGCTCTTC,CASSSDGNEQLF
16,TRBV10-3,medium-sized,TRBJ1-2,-,TGTGCCATCAGTGATGGAGCGGATCGCCTCTCCTATGGCTACACCTTC,CAISDGADRLSYGYTF
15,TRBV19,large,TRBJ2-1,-,TGTGCCAGTAGTGCAGGGGGGGGCGCTTACAATGAGCAGTTCTTC,CASSAGGGAYNEQFF
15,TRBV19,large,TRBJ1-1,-,TGTGCCAGTAGTATAGCAACCGGGACTAACACTGAAGCTTTCTTT,CASSIATGTNTEAFF
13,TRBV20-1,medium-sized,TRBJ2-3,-,TGCAGTGCTAGAGACCCCCCCGAGGGTACGCAGTATTTT,CSARDPPEGTQYF